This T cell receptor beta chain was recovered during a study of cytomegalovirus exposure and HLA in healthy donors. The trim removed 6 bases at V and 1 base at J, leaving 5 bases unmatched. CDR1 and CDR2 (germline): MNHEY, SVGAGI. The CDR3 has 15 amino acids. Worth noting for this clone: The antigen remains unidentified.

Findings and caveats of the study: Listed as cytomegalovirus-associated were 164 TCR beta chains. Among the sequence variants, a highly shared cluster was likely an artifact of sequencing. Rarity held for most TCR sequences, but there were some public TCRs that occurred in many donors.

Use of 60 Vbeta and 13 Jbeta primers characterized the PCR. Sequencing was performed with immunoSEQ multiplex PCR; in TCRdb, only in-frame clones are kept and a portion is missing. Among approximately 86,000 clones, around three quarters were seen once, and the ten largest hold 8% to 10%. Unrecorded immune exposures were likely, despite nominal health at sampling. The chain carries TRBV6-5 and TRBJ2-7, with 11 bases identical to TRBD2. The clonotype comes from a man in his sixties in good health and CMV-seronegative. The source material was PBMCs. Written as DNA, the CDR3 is TGTGCCAGCAGCATAGCGGGAGGGTTTTCCTACGAGCAGTACTTC. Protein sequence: CASSIAGGFSYEQYF.